The 9 T cell receptor beta chains in this list originate from one sample, sequenced in a study of blood T cell repertoires in COVID-19. Data came from immunoSEQ multiplex PCR; TCRdb stores just in-frame clones and leaves some out. The sample lists 110,000 or so clones, 60% to 80% occurring once. Sample: peripheral blood. The receptors shown here come from a human donor in a cohort sampled during active COVID-19.

This chain joins TRBV24-1 and TRBJ2-5; the D gene is possibly TRBD1 (6 bases). The germline gives CDR1 KGHDR, CDR2 SFDVKD. Trimming took off 0 bases at V and 2 bases at J, with 9 bases between the two ends. This CDR3 has 15 amino acids. In nucleotides, the CDR3 is TGTGCCACCAGTGATTTGGGCAGGGGACAAGAGACCCAGTACTTC. Translated: CATSDLGRGQETQYF.

The chain is built from TRBV2 and TRBJ1-3; no reliable D call. The germline V and J ends were trimmed by 8 bases and 7 bases, with 12 bases remaining between them. The CDR3 runs to 12 residues. Germline loops: CDR1 SNHLY, CDR2 FYNNEI. In nucleotides, the CDR3 is TGTGCCAGCGAGCGGACCCGGAACACCATATATTTT. It yields the protein CASERTRNTIYF.

The chain combines TRBV5-4 with TRBJ2-7; perhaps TRBD1 as D (5 bases). The V gene's germline CDR1 is SGHNT and CDR2 YYREEE (reference sequence). The ends were cut back, 4 bases at V and 6 bases at J, with 14 bases in the middle. The CDR3 loop spans 13 amino acids. The CDR3 is CASSVESRGEQYF. CDR3 bases: TGTGCCAGCAGCGTGGAATCTAGGGGCGAGCAGTACTTC.

This chain connects TRBV5-8 to TRBJ1-1; the D is unclear. V lost 0 bases and J 9 bases, leaving 9 bases between the germline ends. This CDR3 contains 12 residues. The germline V gene encodes CDR1 SGHTS and CDR2 YDEGEE. The CDR3 coding sequence is TGTGCCAGCAGCTTGGGGGCAGACCAAGCTTTCTTT. This codes for CASSLGADQAFF.

This chain connects TRBV6-5 to TRBJ1-2, with D unclear. Trimming cost V 2 bases and J 5 bases, with 6 bases left between them. Germline V gene sequence: CDR1 MNHEY, CDR2 SVGAGI. CDR3 length: 12 residues. Here the CDR3 DNA reads TGTGCCAGCAGTTACGGGCAGTATGGCTACACCTTC. Protein sequence: CASSYGQYGYTF.

This clone is a singleton in its sample. The chain links TRBV2 to TRBJ2-5, with TRBD2 identical over 12 bases. The CDR3 contains 17 residues. In germline, CDR1 is SNHLY, CDR2 FYNNEI. Trimming took 5 bases from V and 3 from J; bases not matched to a gene: 10. As DNA, the CDR3 is TGTGCCAGCAGTTCTAGCGGGGGGGCAACGGAGGAAGAGACCCAGTACTTC. Encoded protein: CASSSSGGATEEETQYF.

This clone was found once. The rearrangement joins TRBV19 to TRBJ1-5, with TRBD1 matching 10 bases. Losses at the gene ends were 10 bases for V and 1 base for J; bases not matched to a gene: 19. The V gene's germline CDR1 is LNHDA and CDR2 SQIVND (reference sequence). This CDR3 is built from 19 residues. The CDR3, as DNA: TGTGCCACCAAACCCTCGGGACAGGGGACTATGAGGAGCAATCAGCCCCAGCATTTT. This codes for CATKPSGQGTMRSNQPQHF.

The chain uses TRBV2 and TRBJ2-7; 9 nucleotides agree with TRBD1. This CDR3 is 13 amino acids long. V gave up 6 bases and J gave up 6 bases; unmatched junction bases: 6. Germline V lookup: CDR1 SNHLY, CDR2 FYNNEI. The CDR3 spells CASREQGAFEQYF. The CDR3 DNA reads as TGTGCCAGCAGAGAACAGGGGGCGTTCGAGCAGTACTTC.

V gene TRBV6-5 combines with J gene TRBJ1-4; D gene ambiguous. This CDR3 is built from 13 residues. Germline V gene lookup returns CDR1 MNHEY and CDR2 SVGAGI. Deletions cut 6 bases from V and 0 bases from J, with 5 bases between. CDR3 DNA sequence: TGTGCCAGCAGCCGTCCAACTAATGAAAAACTGTTTTTT. It yields the protein CASSRPTNEKLFF.